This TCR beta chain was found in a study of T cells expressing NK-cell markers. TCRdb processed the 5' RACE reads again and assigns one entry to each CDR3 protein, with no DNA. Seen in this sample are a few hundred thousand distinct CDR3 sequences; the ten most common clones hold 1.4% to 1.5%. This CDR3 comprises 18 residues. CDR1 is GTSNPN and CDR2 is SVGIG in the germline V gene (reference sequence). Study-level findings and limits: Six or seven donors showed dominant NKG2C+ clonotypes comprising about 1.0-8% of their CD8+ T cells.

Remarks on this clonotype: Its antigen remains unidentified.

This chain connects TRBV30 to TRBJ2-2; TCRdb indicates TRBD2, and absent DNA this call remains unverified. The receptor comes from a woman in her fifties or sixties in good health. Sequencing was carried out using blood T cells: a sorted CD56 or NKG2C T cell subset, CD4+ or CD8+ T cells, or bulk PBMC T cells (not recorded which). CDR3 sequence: CAWSGFLAGAANTGELFF.